The rows below give T cell receptor beta chains drawn from one sample of a study of shared clonotypes between healthy human individuals. Only in-frame clones appear in the TCRdb table, and some are missing; sequencing was by immunoSEQ multiplex PCR. The sample contains some 200,000 clones, around 63% of which appear only once. The source material was memory CD4+ T cells sorted from blood. These receptor sequences come from a man under 40 in good health. Both conserved end residues are part of each CDR3. A D gene is named only where the DNA matches it firmly. The listing skips clone size in some rows; elsewhere it reads once, few, many or a size class.

TGTGCCAGCAGCTTGGCACGGGTAAAGACCCAGTACTTC,CASSLARVKTQYF,-,TRBJ2-5,TRBV5-5,-
TGTGCCAGCAGTGTGGACAGGGGCTATGGCTACACCTTC,CASSVDRGYGYTF,few,TRBJ1-2,TRBV2,TRBD1
TGTGCCAGCAGCCGGACAGAAGAGACCCAGTACTTC,CASSRTEETQYF,few,TRBJ2-5,TRBV2,-
TGTGCCAGTAGTAGAGACAGGTTGGGCACAAATGAGCAGTTCTTC,CASSRDRLGTNEQFF,-,TRBJ2-1,TRBV19,-
TGTGCCACCAGCAGGAATGACAGGGGAGTTCAGCCCCAGCATTTT,CATSRNDRGVQPQHF,-,TRBJ1-5,TRBV15,TRBD1
TGTGCCAGCAGCTCCGGAACCAGGGGAGTGGACTACGAGCAGTACTTC,CASSSGTRGVDYEQYF,once,TRBJ2-7,TRBV5-5,-
TGTGCCAGCAGCGATAACTCTGGGGCCAACGTCCTGACTTTC,CASSDNSGANVLTF,-,TRBJ2-6,TRBV2,-
TGTGCCAGCAGGGGGGGGACAGTCTATGGCTACACCTTC,CASRGGTVYGYTF,-,TRBJ1-2,TRBV6-5,TRBD1
TGTGCCAGCTCACCAGTTGTTGGACAGACCCAATTCTTT,CASSPVVGQTQFF,many,TRBJ1-1,TRBV18,-
TGTGCCAGCAGCCCCGGGGGGTCCGGTCAGCCCCAGCATTTT,CASSPGGSGQPQHF,few,TRBJ1-5,TRBV7-2,-
TGTGCCTGGAGTACTACAGGGGCAACTAATGAAAAACTGTTTTTT,CAWSTTGATNEKLFF,-,TRBJ1-4,TRBV30,TRBD1
TGTGCCAGCCGACTAGCGGGAGTGAGTTGGGAGACCCAGTACTTC,CASRLAGVSWETQYF,few,TRBJ2-5,TRBV6-5,TRBD2
TGCGCCAGCAGCGGATTGACTTCAGTTCACAATGAGCAGTTCTTC,CASSGLTSVHNEQFF,few,TRBJ2-1,TRBV4-1,-
TGCGCCAGCAGCTCAGGGACACAAGGGAACATTCAGTACTTC,CASSSGTQGNIQYF,-,TRBJ2-4,TRBV5-1,-
TGTGCCAGCAGTTTCACCGGGACAGGGGGTTACGAGCAGTACTTC,CASSFTGTGGYEQYF,-,TRBJ2-7,TRBV28,TRBD1
TGCGCCAGCAGCCAAGAGACTAGCGGGAGTACCCACTGGGCCTACGAGCAGTACTTC,CASSQETSGSTHWAYEQYF,-,TRBJ2-7,TRBV4-3,TRBD2
TGTGCCAGCACCGACTCTGGAAACACCATATATTTT,CASTDSGNTIYF,-,TRBJ1-3,TRBV6-5,-
TGTGCCAGCACCCTAGCGGGTCCCACAGATACGCAGTATTTT,CASTLAGPTDTQYF,-,TRBJ2-3,TRBV6-1,TRBD2
TGTGCCAGCAGTTCATTCCGGGACCCAGCGAAAAACATTCAGTACTTC,CASSSFRDPAKNIQYF,-,TRBJ2-4,TRBV7-9,-
TGCGCCAGCAGCTTGGCCCTGGGCAAAGGGACCTACGAGCAGTACTTC,CASSLALGKGTYEQYF,-,TRBJ2-7,TRBV5-1,-
TGTGCCAGCGTTGGGGGTGAAAAACTGTTTTTT,CASVGGEKLFF,few,TRBJ1-4,TRBV2,-
TGTGCCAGCAGTGACGTCTCCGGATACGGCTACACCTTC,CASSDVSGYGYTF,many,TRBJ1-2,TRBV2,-
TGTGCCAGCAGTAGGGGACACGACTTGTACTTC,CASSRGHDLYF,-,TRBJ2-7,TRBV2,-
TGTGCCAGCAGCTTAGGGAAGGCTGGCTACACCTTC,CASSLGKAGYTF,-,TRBJ1-2,TRBV13,-
TGTGCCAGCAGTTACACAGGACAGTCATACTCCTACGAGCAGTACTTC,CASSYTGQSYSYEQYF,-,TRBJ2-7,TRBV6-5,-
TGTGCCAGCAGCGTCGACCTAGGACAGGAGCAGTTCTTC,CASSVDLGQEQFF,-,TRBJ2-1,TRBV9,-
TGTGCCAGCACCCAAACACTAGCGGGAGTTTCCTACGAGCAGTACTTC,CASTQTLAGVSYEQYF,-,TRBJ2-7,TRBV5-6,TRBD2
TGTGCCAGCAGCGCGACTAGCGGGAGTCACAATGAGCAGTTCTTC,CASSATSGSHNEQFF,-,TRBJ2-1,TRBV5-5,TRBD2
TGTGCCAGCCGGGAGCCCTCTTGGGTCAATCAGCCCCAGCATTTT,CASREPSWVNQPQHF,few,TRBJ1-5,TRBV6-6,-
TGTGCCAGCAGTGCCACGGACAGTTACGAGCAGTACTTC,CASSATDSYEQYF,-,TRBJ2-7,TRBV6-1,-
TGTGCCAGCACCCGGGGGGCCAACACAGAGACCCAGTACTTC,CASTRGANTETQYF,many,TRBJ2-5,TRBV6-6,-
TGTGCCAGCAGTGACCCAACCGGGGAGCTGTTTTTT,CASSDPTGELFF,few,TRBJ2-2,TRBV2,-
TGTGCCAGCAGCTTAGTTCTGATAAGGGATACGCAGTATTTT,CASSLVLIRDTQYF,-,TRBJ2-3,TRBV7-2,-
TGCGCCAGCAGCATCCTAGGACTAGCGTTGAATGAGCAGTTCTTC,CASSILGLALNEQFF,few,TRBJ2-1,TRBV5-1,TRBD2
TGCAGCGTAGTGAGACCCGGGGGCTCACCCGGCCACATTCAGTACTTC,CSVVRPGGSPGHIQYF,-,TRBJ2-4,TRBV29-1,-
TGTGCCAGCAGCTTAGAGTGGGGGAACACTGAAGCTTTCTTT,CASSLEWGNTEAFF,-,TRBJ1-1,TRBV7-8,-